The text below deals with one T cell receptor beta chain. Its antigen is as yet unknown. The data stem from a study of OX40 agonist ivuxolimab in advanced cancers. The overall study: Checkpoint inhibitors had been given previously to 35% to 50% of patients. One hepatocellular carcinoma and a couple of cutaneous melanoma patients partially responded. Study results and caveats: Researchers report that CD8+ T cells had, on average, more expanded clones than CD4+.

With 2 bases removed from V and 8 bases from J, the gap between germline ends came to 15 bases. CDR3 length: 15 amino acids. Looked up from germline, CDR1 is MDHEN and CDR2 is SYDVKM. Sequenced by immunoSEQ multiplex PCR; TCRdb stores in-frame clones only, minus some. There are some 47,000 clones in the sample; 75% to 85% occur only once, and 1.9% lies in the top ten. Sampled blood was obtained at baseline, cycle 4 day 1, and cycle 7 day 1. Sequences were derived from CD4+ or CD8+ T cells sorted from blood, sampled in a trial of the OX40 agonist ivuxolimab. This TCR came from an adult with an advanced solid tumor such as melanoma, head and neck, liver or kidney cancer. The chain has TRBV28 and TRBJ1-4; D is undetermined. This chain's CDR3 is CASSLAPKPWEKLFF. The DNA for the CDR3 is TGTGCCAGCAGTTTAGCCCCAAAACCGTGGGAAAAACTGTTTTTT.